This TCR beta chain was identified in a study of molecular identifiers for immune sequencing clone quantification. Study-wide context: Four portions were sequenced after RNA from roughly 18,000 or 92,000 naive CD8 cells was split five ways in replicates. The study, taken as a whole, reports: Jurkat TCR RNA spiked in from one cell reportedly remained identifiable amid about a million naive cells.

On this clonotype: The antigen remains unidentified. This may arise from a read error, as a much more abundant clone is one base away.

Libraries of bulk TCR were made by previously described methods (with listed TCR primers). TCRdb ran MiXCR on the PCR reads and lists one entry per CDR3 protein. This table has about 630,000 distinct CDR3 sequences, 25% appearing once. The length of the CDR3 is 15 residues. V lost 5 bases to trimming and J lost 3 bases; unmatched junction nucleotides: 4. As CD8+CD4-CCR7+CD45RA+ cells, naive CD8 T cells were sorted. The sequencing sample was made of naive CD8+ T cells from blood, with Jurkat cell RNA spiked in. The subset here: FACS-sorted CD8+CD4-CCR7+CD45RA+ naive T cells. This clonotype was obtained from a human donor in good health. Some libraries in this study had Jurkat cell RNA spiked in. J is TRBJ2-3 and V is TRBV12-3 or TRBV12-4; TRBD2 matches at 11 bases. CDR3 sequence reads: CASSRTSGQTDTQYF. The CDR3 DNA sequence: TGTGCCAGCAGTCGGACTAGCGGGCAAACAGATACGCAGTATTTT.